Listed below are T cell receptor beta chains from one sample, sequenced in a study of graft-versus-host responses after intestinal transplantation. The assay was immunoSEQ multiplex PCR, and TCRdb's table has in-frame clones only and misses some. Among fewer than 90,000 clones listed, 94% were seen once. These receptors are not linked to any known antigen. The starting material was unstimulated CD4+ T cells sorted from spleen or lymph node cells, obtained before transplant. These TCRs come from a human donor who was the organ donor for an intestinal transplant. Each CDR3 is given with its conserved first and last residue. Fields, in order: J gene, D gene, clone size, V gene, CDR3 protein, CDR3 DNA. The D gene is left open where the match is weak. Where a row states a size, it is once, few, many or the class of an expanded clone; other rows omit it.

TRBJ2-2 | NA | NA | TRBV6-1 | CASRRTNTGELFF | TGTGCCAGCAGAAGAACGAACACCGGGGAGCTGTTTTTT
TRBJ1-1 | NA | NA | TRBV5-8 | CASSLVPGNTEAFF | TGTGCCAGCAGCTTGGTTCCAGGGAACACTGAAGCTTTCTTT
TRBJ1-4 | NA | once | TRBV2 | CASSVWEKLFF | TGTGCCAGCAGTGTCTGGGAAAAACTGTTTTTT
TRBJ2-7 | NA | NA | TRBV5-1 | CASSLAPGTYEQYF | TGCGCCAGCAGCTTGGCCCCGGGTACCTACGAGCAGTACTTC
TRBJ1-2 | NA | few | TRBV2 | CASSESHRANYGYTF | TGTGCCAGCAGTGAATCACACAGGGCTAACTATGGCTACACCTTC
TRBJ2-5 | TRBD2 | NA | TRBV9 | CARITDRLAETDWRETQYF | TGTGCCAGGATAACCGACCGACTAGCCGAGACCGATTGGCGAGAGACCCAGTACTTC
TRBJ2-2 | TRBD2 | NA | TRBV10-3 | CAISERGANTGELFF | TGTGCCATCAGTGAGCGGGGGGCGAACACCGGGGAGCTGTTTTTT
TRBJ2-3 | NA | NA | TRBV28 | CASSLRGSSTDTQYF | TGTGCCAGCAGTTTACGGGGGAGTAGCACAGATACGCAGTATTTT
TRBJ1-3 | NA | NA | TRBV7-5 | CASRDRGNTIYF | TGTGCCAGCAGGGACAGGGGAAACACCATATATTTT
TRBJ2-7 | NA | NA | TRBV19 | CASSISAVSYEQYF | TGTGCCAGTAGTATCTCTGCAGTATCCTACGAGCAGTACTTC
TRBJ2-5 | TRBD2 | once | TRBV10-3 | CAINGLAGAYQETQYF | TGTGCCATCAACGGACTAGCGGGGGCGTATCAAGAGACCCAGTACTTC
TRBJ1-2 | NA | NA | TRBV12-5 | CASGPGIRENYGYTF | TGTGCTAGTGGTCCAGGCATCAGGGAGAACTATGGCTACACCTTC
TRBJ1-2 | NA | NA | TRBV2 | CASRVIQGRGGYTF | TGTGCCAGCAGAGTCATACAGGGACGGGGTGGCTACACCTTC
TRBJ2-2 | TRBD2 | NA | TRBV27 | CASSSFLTSGGAGELFF | TGTGCCAGCAGTTCATTCTTAACTAGCGGGGGGGCCGGGGAGCTGTTTTTT
TRBJ1-6 | NA | NA | TRBV10-3 | CAISEQGTPLHF | TGTGCCATCAGTGAGCAGGGAACACCCCTCCACTTT
TRBJ2-7 | NA | NA | TRBV29-1 | CSGWDPRGEQYF | TGCAGCGGGTGGGACCCCCGGGGAGAGCAGTACTTC
TRBJ1-2 | NA | NA | TRBV29-1 | CSARGEENGYTF | TGCAGCGCACGGGGGGAGGAGAATGGCTACACCTTC
TRBJ1-4 | NA | NA | TRBV10-3 | CATSGGTVATNEKLFF | TGTGCCACGTCTGGGGGGACGGTTGCAACTAATGAAAAACTGTTTTTT
TRBJ1-5 | NA | NA | TRBV2 | CASTMGPGGNQPQHF | TGTGCCAGCACCATGGGACCTGGAGGCAATCAGCCCCAGCATTTT
TRBJ2-5 | NA | NA | TRBV6-5 | CASSFEAGQTQYF | TGTGCCAGCAGTTTTGAGGCGGGGCAGACCCAGTACTTC
TRBJ1-4 | NA | NA | TRBV5-4 | CASSHLGEKLFF | TGTGCCAGCAGCCACTTGGGGGAAAAACTGTTTTTT
TRBJ1-6 | NA | NA | TRBV19 | CASSIRTEYNSPLHF | TGTGCCAGTAGTATTCGGACAGAGTATAATTCACCCCTCCACTTT
TRBJ1-6 | NA | NA | TRBV2 | CASTLSHGFNSPLHF | TGTGCCAGCACCCTGAGCCATGGGTTTAATTCACCCCTCCACTTT
TRBJ1-5 | NA | NA | TRBV5-8 | CASSPSDSRGISNQPQHF | TGTGCCAGCAGCCCGTCTGACAGTCGGGGGATTAGCAATCAGCCCCAGCATTTT
TRBJ2-2 | NA | NA | TRBV10-3 | CATRRETSGELFF | TGTGCCACCAGGCGTGAGACTTCCGGGGAGCTGTTTTTT
TRBJ1-3 | NA | NA | TRBV28 | CATGGNTIYF | TGTGCCACCGGGGGAAACACCATATATTTT
TRBJ1-1 | NA | NA | TRBV30 | CAWSLRDRGGMAEAFF | TGTGCCTGGAGTCTCCGGGACCGAGGTGGCATGGCTGAAGCTTTCTTT
TRBJ2-2 | NA | NA | TRBV7-9 | CASSTLTVFTGELFF | TGTGCCAGCAGCACTCTGACAGTTTTCACCGGGGAGCTGTTTTTT
TRBJ1-5 | NA | NA | TRBV28 | CASSFSGPLNQPQHF | TGTGCCAGCAGTTTCTCAGGGCCGCTGAATCAGCCCCAGCATTTT
TRBJ2-7 | NA | NA | TRBV19 | CASSQRDPMGYEQYF | TGTGCCAGTAGCCAACGGGACCCGATGGGCTACGAGCAGTACTTC
TRBJ1-2 | NA | NA | TRBV5-6 | CASSLEYGVNYGYTF | TGTGCCAGCAGCTTGGAATACGGGGTCAACTATGGCTACACCTTC
TRBJ1-1 | NA | NA | TRBV2 | CASSWTEKNTEAFF | TGTGCCAGCAGCTGGACAGAGAAGAACACTGAAGCTTTCTTT
TRBJ1-2 | TRBD1 | once | TRBV5-1 | CASRDRDYGYTF | TGCGCCAGCAGAGACAGGGACTATGGCTACACCTTC
TRBJ1-2 | NA | NA | TRBV5-1 | CASSLLAEGFRYGYTF | TGCGCCAGCAGCTTGTTGGCAGAGGGCTTTAGGTATGGCTACACCTTC
TRBJ2-3 | NA | NA | TRBV18 | CASSPSQGRTDTQYF | TGTGCCAGCTCACCGTCCCAGGGGAGAACAGATACGCAGTATTTT
TRBJ1-2 | NA | NA | TRBV28 | CASSDGLALRDGYTF | TGTGCCAGCAGTGACGGACTTGCTCTCCGTGATGGCTACACCTTC
TRBJ1-5 | TRBD1 | NA | TRBV6-5 | CASSDRDSNQPQHF | TGTGCCAGCAGTGACAGGGATAGCAATCAGCCCCAGCATTTT
TRBJ1-1 | NA | NA | TRBV6-5 | CASSETGNTEAFF | TGTGCCAGCAGTGAAACGGGCAACACTGAAGCTTTCTTT
TRBJ2-7 | TRBD1 | NA | TRBV7-2 | CASSLVLLGQGTTGGEQYF | TGTGCCAGCAGCTTAGTCCTCCTTGGACAGGGGACAACGGGGGGCGAGCAGTACTTC
TRBJ2-5 | NA | NA | TRBV6-5 | CASSQNRGPGTQYF | TGTGCCAGCAGTCAAAACCGGGGGCCAGGGACCCAGTACTTC
TRBJ1-2 | NA | NA | TRBV5-4 | CASSFAPGGYTF | TGTGCCAGCAGCTTTGCCCCAGGGGGCTACACCTTC
TRBJ2-7 | NA | NA | TRBV5-1 | CASSLQGLEYF | TGCGCCAGCAGCCTGCAGGGTTTGGAGTACTTC
TRBJ2-3 | NA | NA | TRBV19 | CASRDSGDTQYF | TGTGCCAGTAGGGACTCCGGAGATACGCAGTATTTT